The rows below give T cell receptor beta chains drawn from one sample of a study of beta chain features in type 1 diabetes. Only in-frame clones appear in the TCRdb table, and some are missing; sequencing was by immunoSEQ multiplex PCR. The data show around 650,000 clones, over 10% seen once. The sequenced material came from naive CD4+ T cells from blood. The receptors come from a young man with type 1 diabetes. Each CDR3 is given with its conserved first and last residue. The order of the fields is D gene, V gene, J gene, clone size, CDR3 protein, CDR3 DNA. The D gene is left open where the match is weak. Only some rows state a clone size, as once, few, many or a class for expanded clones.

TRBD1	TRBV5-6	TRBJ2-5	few	CASSLRTGRSQETQYF	TGTGCCAGCAGCCTGAGGACAGGGCGCTCACAAGAGACCCAGTACTTC
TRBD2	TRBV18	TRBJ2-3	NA	CASSPGLAGSDTQYF	TGTGCCAGCTCACCTGGACTAGCGGGGTCAGATACGCAGTATTTT
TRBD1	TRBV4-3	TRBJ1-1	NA	CASSQLDRATTEAFF	TGCGCCAGCAGCCAACTTGACAGGGCAACCACTGAAGCTTTCTTT
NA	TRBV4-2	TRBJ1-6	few	CASSQDSSPMSPLHF	TGTGCCAGCAGCCAAGATTCTTCCCCAATGTCACCCCTCCACTTT
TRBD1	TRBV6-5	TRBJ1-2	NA	CASSSAGTGNYGYTF	TGTGCCAGCAGTTCCGCCGGGACAGGGAACTATGGCTACACCTTC
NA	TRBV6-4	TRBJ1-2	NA	CASSEDRTNYGYTF	TGTGCCAGCAGTGAGGACAGAACTAACTATGGCTACACCTTC
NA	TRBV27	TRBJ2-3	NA	CASRLQAGITDTQYF	TGTGCCAGCAGGCTTCAAGCGGGTATCACAGATACGCAGTATTTT
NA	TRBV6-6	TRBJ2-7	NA	CASSPSQGAGAYEQYF	TGTGCCAGCAGTCCTTCCCAGGGCGCCGGGGCCTACGAGCAGTACTTC
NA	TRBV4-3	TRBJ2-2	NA	CASSPLQNTGELFF	TGCGCCAGCAGCCCCCTTCAAAACACCGGGGAGCTGTTTTTT
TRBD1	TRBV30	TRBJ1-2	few	CAWSVQGLYGYTF	TGTGCCTGGAGTGTACAGGGGCTCTATGGCTACACCTTC
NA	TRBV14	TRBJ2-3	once	CASSQDSSVDLRTQYF	TGTGCCAGCAGCCAAGATAGTAGCGTGGATCTAAGGACGCAGTATTTT
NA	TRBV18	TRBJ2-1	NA	CASSPNQATYNEQFF	TGTGCCAGCTCACCAAACCAGGCCACCTACAATGAGCAGTTCTTC
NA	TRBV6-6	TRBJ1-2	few	CASTYPSGLYGYTF	TGTGCCAGCACCTACCCGTCGGGGCTCTATGGCTACACCTTC
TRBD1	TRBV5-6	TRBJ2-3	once	CASSGDRGLTDTQYF	TGTGCCAGCAGCGGAGACAGGGGCTTAACAGATACGCAGTATTTT
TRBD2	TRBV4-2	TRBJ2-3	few	CASSQLLAGGTDTQYF	TGTGCCAGCAGCCAACTACTAGCGGGAGGCACAGATACGCAGTATTTT
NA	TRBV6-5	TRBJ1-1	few	CASNRLLNTEAFF	TGTGCCAGCAATCGGCTGCTTAACACTGAAGCTTTCTTT
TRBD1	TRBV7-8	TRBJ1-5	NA	CASSAGQGPLQPQHF	TGTGCCAGCAGCGCCGGACAGGGGCCGCTTCAGCCCCAGCATTTT
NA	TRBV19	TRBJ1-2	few	CASSPRGGGYTF	TGTGCCAGTAGCCCCCGGGGGGGTGGCTACACCTTC
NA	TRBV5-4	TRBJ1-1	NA	CASSLLFDSYTEAFF	TGTGCCAGCAGCCTACTGTTTGACAGCTACACTGAAGCTTTCTTT
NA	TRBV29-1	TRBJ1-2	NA	CSVAYQFNYGYTF	TGCAGCGTCGCCTACCAGTTTAACTATGGCTACACCTTC
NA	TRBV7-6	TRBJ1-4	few	CASSPGTSGEKLFF	TGTGCCAGCAGCCCAGGGACCTCCGGTGAAAAACTGTTTTTT
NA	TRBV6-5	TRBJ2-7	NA	CATSTATYEQYF	TGTGCCACTTCGACAGCTACCTACGAGCAGTACTTC
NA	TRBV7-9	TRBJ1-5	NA	CASSPPGAFNQPQHF	TGTGCCAGCAGCCCGCCGGGGGCGTTCAATCAGCCCCAGCATTTT
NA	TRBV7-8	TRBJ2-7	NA	CASSLDWAMEQYF	TGTGCCAGCAGCTTAGATTGGGCAATGGAGCAGTACTTC
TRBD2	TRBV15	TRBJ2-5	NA	CATSRGDPSGTYQETQYF	TGTGCCACCAGCAGGGGGGATCCTAGCGGAACGTACCAAGAGACCCAGTACTTC
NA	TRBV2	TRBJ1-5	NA	CATKRTYAQPQHF	TGTGCCACCAAAAGGACATATGCTCAGCCCCAGCATTTT
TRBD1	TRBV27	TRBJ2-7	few	CATSRTSGTETYEQYF	TGTGCCACCTCCAGGACGTCCGGGACAGAGACCTACGAGCAGTACTTC
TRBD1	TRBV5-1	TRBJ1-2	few	CASSLGQGEGYTF	TGCGCCAGCAGCTTGGGACAGGGGGAAGGCTACACCTTC
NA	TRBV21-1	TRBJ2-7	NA	CASSKRDRGYEQYF	TGTGCCAGCAGCAAGAGGGACAGGGGCTACGAGCAGTACTTC